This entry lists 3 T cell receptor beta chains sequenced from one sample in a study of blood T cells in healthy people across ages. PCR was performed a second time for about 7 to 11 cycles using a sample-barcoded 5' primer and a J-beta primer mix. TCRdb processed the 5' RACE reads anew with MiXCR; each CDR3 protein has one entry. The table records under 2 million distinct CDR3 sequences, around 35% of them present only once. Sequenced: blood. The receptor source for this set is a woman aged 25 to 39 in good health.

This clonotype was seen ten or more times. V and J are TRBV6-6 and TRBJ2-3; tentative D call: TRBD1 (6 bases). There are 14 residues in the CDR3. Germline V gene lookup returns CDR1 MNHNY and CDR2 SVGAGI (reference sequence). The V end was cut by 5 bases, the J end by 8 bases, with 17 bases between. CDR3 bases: TGTGCCAGCAGTGATTGGACAGCGCAGGGTACGCAGTATTTT. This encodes CASSDWTAQGTQYF.

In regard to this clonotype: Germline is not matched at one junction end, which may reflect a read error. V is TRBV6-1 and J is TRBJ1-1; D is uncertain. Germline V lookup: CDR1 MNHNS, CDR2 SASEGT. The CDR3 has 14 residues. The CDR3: CANSDGRVDTEAFF. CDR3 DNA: TGTGCCAACAGTGACGGGAGGGTGGACACTGAAGCTTTCTTT.

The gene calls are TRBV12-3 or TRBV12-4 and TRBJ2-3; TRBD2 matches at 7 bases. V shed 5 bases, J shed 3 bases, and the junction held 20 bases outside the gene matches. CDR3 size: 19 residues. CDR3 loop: CASSPGPIRRRERTDTQYF. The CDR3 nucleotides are TGTGCCAGCAGTCCGGGACCCATACGGCGGCGGGAGAGGACAGATACGCAGTATTTT.